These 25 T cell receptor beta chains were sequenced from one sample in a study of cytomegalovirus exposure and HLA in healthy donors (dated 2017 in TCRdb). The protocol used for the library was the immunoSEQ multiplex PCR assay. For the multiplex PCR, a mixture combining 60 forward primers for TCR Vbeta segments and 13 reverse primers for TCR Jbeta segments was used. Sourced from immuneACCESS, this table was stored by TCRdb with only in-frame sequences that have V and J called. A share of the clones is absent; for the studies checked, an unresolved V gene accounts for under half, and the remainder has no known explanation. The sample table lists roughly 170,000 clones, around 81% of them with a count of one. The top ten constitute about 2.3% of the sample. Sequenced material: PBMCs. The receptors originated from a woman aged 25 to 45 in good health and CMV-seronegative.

CDR3 DNA: TGCGCCAGCAGCCAAGGCATGGGAACCGGGACAGGCTATGGCTACACCTTC. It yields the protein CASSQGMGTGTGYGYTF. The J gene is TRBJ1-2, the V gene TRBV4-3, with 8 bases aligning to TRBD1. With V trimmed by 1 base and J by 4 bases, 11 bases remained unmatched. Germline values: CDR1 LGHNA, CDR2 YSLEER. CDR3 length equals 17 residues.

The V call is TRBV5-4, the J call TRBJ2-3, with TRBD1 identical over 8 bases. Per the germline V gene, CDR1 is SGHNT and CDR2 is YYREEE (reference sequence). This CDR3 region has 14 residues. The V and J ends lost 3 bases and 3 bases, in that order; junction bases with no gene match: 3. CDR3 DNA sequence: TGTGCCAGCAGCTCGCAGGGGGCAACAGATACGCAGTATTTT. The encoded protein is CASSSQGATDTQYF.

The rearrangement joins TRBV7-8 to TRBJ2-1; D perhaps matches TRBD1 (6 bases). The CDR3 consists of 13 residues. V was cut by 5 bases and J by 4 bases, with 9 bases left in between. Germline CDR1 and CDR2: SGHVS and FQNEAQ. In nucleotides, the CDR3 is TGTGCCAGCAGCCCACAGGGATACAATGAGCAGTTCTTC. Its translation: CASSPQGYNEQFF.

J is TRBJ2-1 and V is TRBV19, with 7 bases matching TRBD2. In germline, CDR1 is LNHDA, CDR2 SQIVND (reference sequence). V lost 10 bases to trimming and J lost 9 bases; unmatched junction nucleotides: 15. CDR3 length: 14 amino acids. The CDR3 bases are TGTGCCACCATCGATCGGGGAGGGCGCGGTGAGCAGTTCTTC. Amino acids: CATIDRGGRGEQFF.

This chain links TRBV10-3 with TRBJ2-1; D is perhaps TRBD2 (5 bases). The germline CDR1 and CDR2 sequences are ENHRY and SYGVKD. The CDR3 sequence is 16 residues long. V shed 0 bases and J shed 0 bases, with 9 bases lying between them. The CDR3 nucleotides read TGTGCCATCAGTGAGTCGGGGAGCAGCTCCTACAATGAGCAGTTCTTC. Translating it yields CAISESGSSSYNEQFF.

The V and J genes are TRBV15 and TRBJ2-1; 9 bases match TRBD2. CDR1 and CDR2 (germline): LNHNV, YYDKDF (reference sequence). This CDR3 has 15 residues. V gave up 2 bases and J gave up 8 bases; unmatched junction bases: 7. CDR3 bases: TGTGCCACCAGCAGAAAAACCGGGACTAGCTATGAGCAGTTCTTC. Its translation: CATSRKTGTSYEQFF.

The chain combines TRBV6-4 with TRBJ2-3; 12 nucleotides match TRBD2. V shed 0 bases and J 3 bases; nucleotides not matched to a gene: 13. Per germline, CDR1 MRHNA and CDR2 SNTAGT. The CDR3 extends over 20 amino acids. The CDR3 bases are TGTGCCAGCAGTGACTCGATATTTTTGACTAGCGGGAGTACGACAGATACGCAGTATTTT. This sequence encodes CASSDSIFLTSGSTTDTQYF.

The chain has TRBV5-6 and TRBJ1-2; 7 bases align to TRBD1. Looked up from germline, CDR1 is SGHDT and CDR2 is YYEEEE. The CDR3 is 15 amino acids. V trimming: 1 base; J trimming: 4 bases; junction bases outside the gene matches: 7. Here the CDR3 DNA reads TGTGCCAGCAGCTTGATGGGACAGCTCTTCTATGGCTACACCTTC. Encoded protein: CASSLMGQLFYGYTF.

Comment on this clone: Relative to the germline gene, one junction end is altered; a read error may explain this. This CDR3 reads CASSLSGQPLSGANGLTF. The DNA for the CDR3 is TGCGCCAGCAGCTTATCGGGACAGCCCCTTTCTGGGGCCAACGGCCTGACTTTC. The chain is built from TRBV5-1 and TRBJ2-6; TRBD1 matches 7 bases. The CDR3 length is 18 residues. Looked up from germline, CDR1 is SGHRS and CDR2 is YFSETQ.

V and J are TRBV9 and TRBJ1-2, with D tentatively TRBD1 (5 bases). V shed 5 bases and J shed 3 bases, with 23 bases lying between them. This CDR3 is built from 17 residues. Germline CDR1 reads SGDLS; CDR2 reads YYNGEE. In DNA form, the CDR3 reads TGTGCCAGCAGGGCCATGGGCAGGGAAAAGACGGACTATGGCTACACCTTC. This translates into CASRAMGREKTDYGYTF.

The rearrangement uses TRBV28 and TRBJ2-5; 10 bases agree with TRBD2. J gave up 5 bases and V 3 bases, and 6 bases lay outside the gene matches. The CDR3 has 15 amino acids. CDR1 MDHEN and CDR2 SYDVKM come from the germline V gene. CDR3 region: CASSLSGGAGETQYF. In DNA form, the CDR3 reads TGTGCCAGCAGTTTGAGCGGGGGGGCAGGGGAGACCCAGTACTTC.

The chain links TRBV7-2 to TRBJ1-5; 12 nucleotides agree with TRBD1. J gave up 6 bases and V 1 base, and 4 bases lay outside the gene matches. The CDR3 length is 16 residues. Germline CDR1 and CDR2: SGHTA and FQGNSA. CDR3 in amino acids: CASSLDGTGGGQPQHF. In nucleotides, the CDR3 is TGTGCCAGCAGCTTAGACGGGACAGGGGGCGGTCAGCCCCAGCATTTT.

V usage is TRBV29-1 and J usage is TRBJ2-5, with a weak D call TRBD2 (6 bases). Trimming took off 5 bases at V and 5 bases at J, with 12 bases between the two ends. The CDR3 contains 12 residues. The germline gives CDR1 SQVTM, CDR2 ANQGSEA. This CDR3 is CSVRPGGETQYF. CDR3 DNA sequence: TGCAGCGTTAGACCCGGAGGGGAGACCCAGTACTTC.

CDR3 amino acids: CASSLIQWKPYEQYF. In nucleotides, the CDR3 is TGTGCCAGCAGCTTGATACAGTGGAAGCCCTACGAGCAGTACTTC. The rearrangement links TRBV7-9 to TRBJ2-7, with no clear D. V lost 3 bases and J 2 bases, leaving 14 bases between the germline ends. Germline V lookup: CDR1 SEHNR, CDR2 FQNEAQ (reference sequence). This CDR3 has 15 amino acids.

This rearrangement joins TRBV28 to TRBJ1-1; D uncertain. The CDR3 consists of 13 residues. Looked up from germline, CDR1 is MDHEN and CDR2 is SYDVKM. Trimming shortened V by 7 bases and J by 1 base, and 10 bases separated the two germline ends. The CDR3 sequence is CASTNGGNTEAFF. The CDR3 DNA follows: TGTGCCAGCACCAACGGCGGGAACACTGAAGCTTTCTTT. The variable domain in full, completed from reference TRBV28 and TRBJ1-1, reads DVKVTQSSRYLVKRTGEKVFLECVQDMDHENMFWYRQDPGLGLRLIYFSYDVKMKEKGDIPEGYSVSREKKERFSLILESASTNQTSMYLCASTNGGNTEAFFGQGTRLTVV.

The CDR3 DNA reads as TGTGCCAGCTTGAAACTCGACAGGGTCAACACTGAAGCTTTCTTT. This translates into CASLKLDRVNTEAFF. This rearrangement joins TRBV27 to TRBJ1-1, with 7 bases identical to TRBD1. Germline trimming cut 8 bases from V and 2 bases from J; bases unmatched to any gene: 11. The CDR3 has 15 residues. The V gene's germline CDR1 is MNHEY and CDR2 SMNVEV (reference sequence).

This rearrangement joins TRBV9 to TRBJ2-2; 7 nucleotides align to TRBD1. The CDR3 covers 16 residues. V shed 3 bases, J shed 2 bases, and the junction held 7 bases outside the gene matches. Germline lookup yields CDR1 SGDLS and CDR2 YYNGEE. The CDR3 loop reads CASSARDRPNTGELFF. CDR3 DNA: TGTGCCAGCAGCGCCCGGGACAGACCCAACACCGGGGAGCTGTTTTTT.

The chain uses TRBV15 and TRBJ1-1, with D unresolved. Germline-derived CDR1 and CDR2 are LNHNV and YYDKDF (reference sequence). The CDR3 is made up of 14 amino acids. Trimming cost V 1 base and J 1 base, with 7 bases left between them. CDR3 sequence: CATSRGGGNTEAFF. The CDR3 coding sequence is TGTGCCACCAGCAGAGGCGGTGGGAACACTGAAGCTTTCTTT.

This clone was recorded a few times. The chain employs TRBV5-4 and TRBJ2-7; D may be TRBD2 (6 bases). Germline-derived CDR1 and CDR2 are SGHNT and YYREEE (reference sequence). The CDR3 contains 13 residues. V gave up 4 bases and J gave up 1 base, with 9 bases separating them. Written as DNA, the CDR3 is TGTGCCAGCAGCGGTAGCGGTTCCTACGAGCAGTACTTC. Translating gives CASSGSGSYEQYF.

The CDR3 loop reads CASTRNRGENEKLFF. CDR3 coding DNA: TGTGCCAGCACCAGAAACAGGGGCGAGAACGAAAAACTGTTTTTT. The chain couples TRBV2 to TRBJ1-4, with TRBD1 matching over 7 bases. Germline V gene sequence: CDR1 SNHLY, CDR2 FYNNEI. The CDR3 loop spans 15 amino acids. J gave up 8 bases and V 7 bases, and 13 bases lay outside the gene matches.

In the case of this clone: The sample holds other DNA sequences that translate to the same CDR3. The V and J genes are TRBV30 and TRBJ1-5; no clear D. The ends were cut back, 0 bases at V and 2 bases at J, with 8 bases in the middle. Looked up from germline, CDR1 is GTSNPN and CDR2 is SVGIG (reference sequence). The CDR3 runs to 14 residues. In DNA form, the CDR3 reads TGTGCCTGGAGTGTCCCCTCTCGCAATCAGCCCCAGCATTTT. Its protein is CAWSVPSRNQPQHF.

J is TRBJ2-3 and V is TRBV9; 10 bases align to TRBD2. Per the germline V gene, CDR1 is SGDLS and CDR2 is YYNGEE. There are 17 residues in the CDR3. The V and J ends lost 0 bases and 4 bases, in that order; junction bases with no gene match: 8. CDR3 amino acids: CASSVGLSGRRADTQYF. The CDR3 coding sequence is TGTGCCAGCAGCGTAGGTCTTAGCGGGAGGAGGGCAGATACGCAGTATTTT.

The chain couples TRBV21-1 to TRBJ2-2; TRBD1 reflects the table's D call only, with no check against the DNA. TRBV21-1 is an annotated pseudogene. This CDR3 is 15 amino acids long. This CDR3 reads CASSKAGANTGELFF. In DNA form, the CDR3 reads TGTGCCAGCAGCAAAGCAGGGGCGAACACCGGGGAGCTGTTTTTT.

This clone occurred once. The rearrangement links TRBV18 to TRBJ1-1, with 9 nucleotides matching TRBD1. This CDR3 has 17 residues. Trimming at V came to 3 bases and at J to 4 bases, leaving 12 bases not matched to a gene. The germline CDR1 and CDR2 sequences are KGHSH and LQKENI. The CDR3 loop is CASSPPGQGVGGTEAFF. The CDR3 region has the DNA TGTGCCAGCTCACCGCCGGGACAGGGCGTTGGGGGCACTGAAGCTTTCTTT. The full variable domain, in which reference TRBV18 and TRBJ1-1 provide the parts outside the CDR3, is NAGVMQNPRHLVRRRGQEARLRCSPMKGHSHVYWYRQLPEEGLKFMVYLQKENIIDESGMPKERFSAEFPKEGPSILRIQQVVRGDSAAYFCASSPPGQGVGGTEAFFGQGTRLTVV.

The chain's CDR3 is CASSSGEDTQYF. The CDR3 region has the DNA TGTGCCAGCAGTTCAGGGGAAGATACGCAGTATTTT. The chain uses TRBV6-4 and TRBJ2-3, with a possible D match to TRBD1 (6 bases). The V gene lost 5 bases and the J gene lost 5 bases, with 8 bases spanning the gap. Per the germline V gene, CDR1 is MRHNA and CDR2 is SNTAGT. The CDR3 length is 12 residues.